Presented here are 12 T cell receptor beta chains from one specimen sequenced in a study of technical replicates of blood from four donors. Method: immunoSEQ multiplex PCR; TCRdb's copy keeps in-frame clones and lacks some. The table records approximately 99,000 clones, 95% of them present only once. The material sequenced was T cells isolated from PBMCs. Receptors were obtained from a human donor in good health.

The J gene is TRBJ2-7, the V gene TRBV5-1; TRBD1 matches at 8 bases. Per the germline V gene, CDR1 is SGHRS and CDR2 is YFSETQ. The CDR3 length is 13 residues. J gave up 6 bases and V 4 bases, and 6 bases lay outside the gene matches. The DNA of the CDR3 is TGCGCCAGCAGCCCGCAGGGGGCGGGCGAGCAGTACTTC. Translation gives CASSPQGAGEQYF.

V and J are TRBV28 and TRBJ2-6; D is unclear. V was pared by 7 bases and J by 0 bases, with 22 bases between. Germline V lookup: CDR1 MDHEN, CDR2 SYDVKM. CDR3 length: 19 residues. CDR3 nucleotides: TGTGCCAGCACGACGCCCCGGGTAGGCGGTCACTCTGGGGCCAACGTCCTGACTTTC. Translation: CASTTPRVGGHSGANVLTF.

The table lists this clone with a count of one. The rearrangement links TRBV4-2 to TRBJ2-1; TRBD2 agrees at 10 bases. There are 13 residues in the CDR3. CDR1 and CDR2 from the germline V gene are LGHNA and YNFKEQ. The V and J ends lost 6 bases and 6 bases, in that order; junction bases with no gene match: 2. The CDR3 DNA reads TGTGCCAGCAGGCCTAGCGGGAGCAATGAGCAGTTCTTC. Its protein product is CASRPSGSNEQFF.

This clone was seen only once. The gene calls are TRBV2 and TRBJ1-2, with D perhaps matching TRBD1 (5 bases). The V and J ends lost 7 bases and 7 bases respectively, with 19 bases between them. The CDR3 sequence is 14 residues long. Germline V gene data show CDR1 as SNHLY and CDR2 as FYNNEI. The CDR3 loop is CASTLALGALGYTF. The CDR3 nucleotides read TGTGCCAGCACCCTTGCCCTAGGGGCTCTTGGCTACACCTTC.

The gene calls are TRBV27 and TRBJ2-1, with D perhaps matching TRBD1 (5 bases). This CDR3 comprises 19 residues. Germline V lookup: CDR1 MNHEY, CDR2 SMNVEV (reference sequence). Trimming pared 6 bases from V and 2 bases from J, leaving 26 bases between. CDR3 loop: CASSQGHWSRTDPYNEQFF. The CDR3 DNA follows: TGTGCCAGCAGCCAGGGCCACTGGTCACGAACCGATCCCTACAATGAGCAGTTCTTC.

This clone came up once. The chain employs TRBV27 and TRBJ1-5; a weak D match, TRBD1 (6 bases). Trimming pared 7 bases from V and 6 bases from J, leaving 13 bases between. This CDR3 has 13 residues. CDR1 is MNHEY and CDR2 is SMNVEV in the germline V gene (reference sequence). As DNA, the CDR3 is TGTGCCAGCAAAATAAGGGGGGGTCAGCCCCAGCATTTT. This encodes CASKIRGGQPQHF.

The chain is built from TRBV11-2 and TRBJ2-1; 8 bases line up with TRBD2. Trimming cost V 2 bases and J 4 bases; bases outside gene matches: 13. The CDR3 covers 18 residues. Germline V CDR1 and CDR2: SGHAT, FQNNGV. The CDR3 region has the DNA TGTGCCAGCAGCTTACCGGGGACTCGGACTAGCAGGTACAATGAGCAGTTCTTC. Translating gives CASSLPGTRTSRYNEQFF. Drawing the rest from reference TRBV11-2 and TRBJ2-1, the complete variable domain is EAGVAQSPRYKIIEKRQSVAFWCNPISGHATLYWYQQILGQGPKLLIQFQNNGVVDDSQLPKDRFSAERLKGVDSTLKIQPAKLEDSAVYLCASSLPGTRTSRYNEQFFGPGTRLTVL.

On this clone itself: This sample also contains other DNA sequences that code for the same CDR3. CDR3 in DNA: TGTGCCAGCAGCGATCGGACAGGGAGCGGCTCTGGAAACACCATATATTTT. This translates into CASSDRTGSGSGNTIYF. The chain has TRBV7-9 and TRBJ1-3; 8 bases match TRBD1. V lost 5 bases to trimming and J lost 0 bases; unmatched junction nucleotides: 9. This CDR3 is 17 amino acids long. Germline V CDR1 and CDR2: SEHNR, FQNEAQ (reference sequence). Together with reference TRBV7-9 and TRBJ1-3, the CDR3 gives the full variable domain: DTGVSQNPRHKITKRGQNVTFRCDPISEHNRLYWYRQTLGQGPEFLTYFQNEAQLEKSRLLSDRFSAERPKGSFSTLEIQRTEQGDSAMYLCASSDRTGSGSGNTIYFGEGSWLTVV.

This chain connects TRBV5-8 to TRBJ1-5; 8 positions agree with TRBD1. This CDR3 contains 15 residues. With V trimmed by 1 base and J by 7 bases, 7 bases remained unmatched. CDR1 SGHTS and CDR2 YDEGEE come from the germline V gene. CDR3 protein: CASSLQGAEVQPQHF. In DNA form, the CDR3 reads TGTGCCAGCAGCTTGCAGGGGGCGGAGGTGCAGCCCCAGCATTTT.

The chain joins TRBV6-1 to TRBJ1-5; D gene ambiguous. The CDR3 totals 15 residues. Germline CDR1 MNHNS, CDR2 SASEGT. Trimming cost V 3 bases and J 0 bases, with 9 bases left between them. Written as DNA, the CDR3 is TGTGCCAGCAGTGACCGGAGTTATAGCAATCAGCCCCAGCATTTT. It encodes CASSDRSYSNQPQHF.

This rearrangement joins TRBV7-7 to TRBJ2-3; 8 bases align to TRBD1. Germline V gives CDR1 SSHAT, CDR2 FNYEAQ (reference sequence). The CDR3 totals 15 residues. The J segment lost 6 bases and the V segment lost 3 bases, leaving 8 bases of the junction unmatched. The CDR3: CASSFRGRGQDTQYF. The CDR3 DNA follows: TGTGCCAGCAGCTTTAGGGGCAGGGGGCAGGATACGCAGTATTTT.

The rearrangement links TRBV30 to TRBJ1-3; 9 bases agree with TRBD1. CDR1 is GTSNPN and CDR2 is SVGIG in the germline V gene (reference sequence). V shed 7 bases, J shed 3 bases, and the junction held 7 bases outside the gene matches. This CDR3 is 14 amino acids long. The CDR3 DNA sequence: TGTGCCTCGAGGTGGGACAGGGTTGGAAACACCATATATTTT. Translation gives CASRWDRVGNTIYF.